The 29 T cell receptor beta chains below all came from one sample that was sequenced in a study of OX40 agonist ivuxolimab in advanced cancers. Profiled with immunoSEQ multiplex PCR; TCRdb holds only in-frame clones, not every one. The sample contains 65,000 or so clones, roughly 85% of which appear only once. This material consisted of CD4+ or CD8+ T cells sorted from blood, taken in a trial of the OX40 agonist ivuxolimab. Source of these receptors: an adult with an advanced solid tumor such as melanoma, head and neck, liver or kidney cancer.

This chain uses TRBV6-6 with TRBJ2-1, with 15 bases lining up with TRBD2. This CDR3 contains 14 residues. V gave up 6 bases and J gave up 8 bases; unmatched junction bases: 2. Germline loops: CDR1 MNHNY, CDR2 SVGAGI (reference sequence). The CDR3, as DNA: TGTGCCAGCAGGCGGACTAGCGGGGGGGATGAGCAGTTCTTC. Its translation is CASRRTSGGDEQFF.

CDR3 bases: TGTGCCAGCAGCACTGCCGGGACAGGGGCCTACGAGCAGTACTTC. Its protein product is CASSTAGTGAYEQYF. This chain uses TRBV9 with TRBJ2-7, with 10 positions matching TRBD1. Trimming took 4 bases from V and 2 from J; bases not matched to a gene: 6. This CDR3 has 15 residues. Germline assignment: CDR1 SGDLS and CDR2 YYNGEE.

The rearrangement uses TRBV19 and TRBJ2-2; no firm D call. V gave up 9 bases and J gave up 0 bases, with 14 bases separating them. From germline, CDR1 is LNHDA and CDR2 SQIVND (reference sequence). The CDR3 spans 15 residues. CDR3 region: CASRKNGANTGELFF. The DNA of the CDR3 is TGTGCCAGCCGGAAGAACGGTGCGAACACCGGGGAGCTGTTTTTT. Full variable domain (rest looked up from reference TRBV19 and TRBJ2-2): DGGITQSPKYLFRKEGQNVTLSCEQNLNHDAMYWYRQDPGQGLRLIYYSQIVNDFQKGDIAEGYSVSREKKESFPLTVTSAQKNPTAFYLCASRKNGANTGELFFGEGSRLTVL.

J is TRBJ1-2 and V is TRBV5-5; no clear D gene. Trimming left V 1 base short and J 7 bases short, with 14 bases between. Germline lookup yields CDR1 SGHKS and CDR2 YYEKEE (reference sequence). This CDR3 is built from 14 residues. The CDR3 protein is CASSLFKGSGGYTF. CDR3 coding DNA: TGTGCCAGCAGCTTGTTTAAGGGCTCGGGTGGCTACACCTTC. Full variable domain (outside the CDR3, taken from reference TRBV5-5 and TRBJ1-2): DAGVTQSPTHLIKTRGQQVTLRCSPISGHKSVSWYQQVLGQGPQFIFQYYEKEERGRGNFPDRFSARQFPNYSSELNVNALLLGDSALYLCASSLFKGSGGYTFGSGTRLTVV.

This chain links TRBV6-6 with TRBJ2-6; D not certain. Trimming took 5 bases from V and 0 from J, leaving 11 bases between them. CDR1 is MNHNY and CDR2 is SVGAGI in the germline V gene (reference sequence). This CDR3 is 16 amino acids long. The CDR3 spells CASSLRLSSGANVLTF. The CDR3 DNA reads TGTGCCAGCAGTCTTCGCCTGAGCTCTGGGGCCAACGTCCTGACTTTC.

This clone was observed a few times. The chain combines TRBV5-1 with TRBJ2-1; the D call may be TRBD1 or TRBD2 (5 bases each). This CDR3 has 16 residues. The V and J ends lost 4 bases and 5 bases respectively, with 19 bases between them. Germline assignment: CDR1 SGHRS and CDR2 YFSETQ. The CDR3 DNA is TGCGCCAGCAGCCCAGGGAGCCGACACAATAACAATGAGCAGTTCTTC. This encodes CASSPGSRHNNNEQFF.

Here the CDR3 DNA reads TGTGCCAGCAGTTTATCCCCGGGACTAGCGGGGGGGCGAAACACAGATACGCAGTATTTT. Translation: CASSLSPGLAGGRNTDTQYF. The chain carries TRBV27 and TRBJ2-3, with 16 bases fitting TRBD2. After removal of 0 bases from V and 2 bases from J, the junction contained 8 bases not matched to a gene. The CDR3 sequence is 20 residues long. In germline, CDR1 is MNHEY, CDR2 SMNVEV (reference sequence).

The rearrangement uses TRBV18 and TRBJ1-1; D gene unclear. CDR1 KGHSH and CDR2 LQKENI come from the germline V gene. The CDR3 is made up of 12 amino acids. The V gene lost 6 bases and the J gene lost 4 bases, with 9 bases spanning the gap. CDR3 nucleotide sequence: TGTGCCAGCTCGCCATCTATCACTGAAGCTTTCTTT. It codes for CASSPSITEAFF.

The chain joins TRBV9 to TRBJ2-1; tentative D call: TRBD1 (6 bases). V lost 4 bases, J lost 7 bases, and 18 bases lay in between. CDR3 length: 15 residues. The V gene's germline CDR1 is SGDLS and CDR2 YYNGEE. CDR3 loop: CASSLRDTVKNEQFF. CDR3 DNA: TGTGCCAGCAGCTTACGGGACACGGTTAAGAATGAGCAGTTCTTC.

V gene TRBV19 combines with J gene TRBJ2-5; D is undetermined. The DNA matches TRBJ2-7 better at its end, which makes the J call doubtful. The germline V gene has CDR1 LNHDA and CDR2 SQIVND (reference sequence). CDR3 length: 13 amino acids. The CDR3 sequence: CASSVGRSNEQYF. Here the CDR3 DNA reads TGTGCCAGTAGCGTGGGTAGGTCCAACGAGCAGTACTTC.

The V gene is TRBV6-5, the J gene TRBJ2-5, with 10 bases matching TRBD2. The junction had 3 bases not matched to a gene; V was cut back by 6 bases and J by 2 bases. The germline V gene encodes CDR1 MNHEY and CDR2 SVGAGI. The CDR3 sequence is 14 residues long. In nucleotides, the CDR3 is TGTGCCAGCAGCCGTAGCGGGGGGCAAGAGACCCAGTACTTC. Translated, it gives CASSRSGGQETQYF.

The V gene is TRBV28, the J gene TRBJ1-6; possibly TRBD1 for D (5 bases). Deletions cut 4 bases from V and 6 bases from J, with 13 bases between. The CDR3 runs to 15 residues. Germline-derived CDR1 and CDR2 are MDHEN and SYDVKM. The CDR3 here is CASSWPGEGNSPLHF. In DNA form, the CDR3 reads TGTGCCAGCAGTTGGCCGGGGGAGGGTAATTCACCCCTCCACTTT.

The V and J genes are TRBV7-9 and TRBJ2-1; TRBD2 aligns across 12 bases. The trim removed 8 bases at V and 4 bases at J, leaving 9 bases unmatched. Germline CDR1 is SEHNR and CDR2 is FQNEAQ (reference sequence). The CDR3 contains 16 residues. CDR3 nucleotide sequence: TGTGCCAGCCGATTCGCCGGGACTAGCGGGTACAATGAGCAGTTCTTC. Translated: CASRFAGTSGYNEQFF.

The chain has TRBV2 and TRBJ2-7, with 9 nucleotides matching TRBD1. The ends lost 4 bases at V and 3 bases at J; junction bases unmatched: 4. The CDR3 spans 14 residues. Germline lookup yields CDR1 SNHLY and CDR2 FYNNEI. In DNA form, the CDR3 reads TGTGCCAGCAGTGTCTCGACAGGGGGCTACGAGCAGTACTTC. Protein sequence: CASSVSTGGYEQYF.

This clone showed up just a few times. The chain joins TRBV7-2 to TRBJ2-1; maybe TRBD2 (6 bases). Trimming took off 5 bases at V and 0 bases at J, with 11 bases between the two ends. CDR1 and CDR2 from the germline V gene are SGHTA and FQGNSA. CDR3 length: 15 residues. In nucleotides, the CDR3 is TGTGCCAGCAGCCCTGCGGGGAGCTCCTACAATGAGCAGTTCTTC. Its translation: CASSPAGSSYNEQFF.

The rearrangement joins TRBV29-1 to TRBJ2-2; D tentatively reads TRBD1 or TRBD2 (6 bases each). The length of the CDR3 is 11 residues. V was shortened by 7 bases and J by 7 bases, with 10 bases between the two germline ends. Per germline, CDR1 SQVTM and CDR2 ANQGSEA. The CDR3 sequence is CSAGGGGELFF. The CDR3 DNA reads as TGCAGCGCCGGAGGGGGCGGGGAGCTGTTTTTT.

The chain couples TRBV6-6 to TRBJ1-4, with unresolved D. CDR1 MNHNY and CDR2 SVGAGI come from the germline V gene (reference sequence). V lost 7 bases, J lost 11 bases, and 14 bases lay in between. This CDR3 spans 12 amino acids. The DNA for the CDR3 is TGTGCCAGCAAACGGGAGGGTCGTAAACTGTTTTTT. Encoded protein: CASKREGRKLFF.

The chain is built from TRBV6-5 and TRBJ2-7; 9 nucleotides line up with TRBD1. Germline V gene data show CDR1 as MNHEY and CDR2 as SVGAGI. The CDR3 loop spans 14 amino acids. Unmatched junction bases numbered 5, after V lost 5 bases and J lost 3 bases. CDR3 coding DNA: TGTGCCAGCAGTGTCAGGGGACAGGGCTACGAGCAGTACTTC. Its protein product is CASSVRGQGYEQYF.

The gene calls are TRBV6-1 and TRBJ1-2; D gene uncertain. This CDR3 spans 13 amino acids. The V end lost 8 bases, the J end lost 3 bases, and 13 bases lay between the germline ends. Looked up from germline, CDR1 is MNHNS and CDR2 is SASEGT. This chain's CDR3 is CASLGLSYYGYTF. In DNA, the CDR3 is TGTGCCAGCCTCGGCCTCTCATACTATGGCTACACCTTC.

The V gene is TRBV4-3, the J gene TRBJ1-5, with D hard to call. V lost 3 bases and J 4 bases, leaving 7 bases between the germline ends. Germline assignment: CDR1 LGHNA and CDR2 YSLEER. The CDR3 covers 13 residues. The chain's CDR3 is CASSQDNNQPQHF. The CDR3 DNA is TGCGCCAGCAGCCAGGATAATAATCAGCCCCAGCATTTT.

The rearrangement uses TRBV5-4 and TRBJ2-7, with 7 bases identical to TRBD1. CDR3 length: 16 residues. Unmatched junction bases numbered 12, after V lost 4 bases and J lost 2 bases. Germline assignment: CDR1 SGHNT and CDR2 YYREEE (reference sequence). As DNA, the CDR3 is TGTGCCAGCAGCCTATCGACAGGGACAACTCCCTACGAGCAGTACTTC. Translated: CASSLSTGTTPYEQYF.

Only a few counts were recorded for this clone. This chain joins TRBV28 and TRBJ2-5; D unclear. In germline, CDR1 is MDHEN, CDR2 SYDVKM. V dropped 3 bases and J dropped 6 bases, with 17 bases sitting between them. This CDR3 has 15 residues. The CDR3 bases are TGTGCCAGCAGTTTCGCCCAAGACACGGCTCAGACCCAGTACTTC. This encodes CASSFAQDTAQTQYF.

J is TRBJ2-5 and V is TRBV11-2, with TRBD1 matching 7 bases. The CDR3 totals 16 residues. The junction had 11 bases not matched to a gene; V was cut back by 5 bases and J by 2 bases. Germline V gene lookup returns CDR1 SGHAT and CDR2 FQNNGV. CDR3 DNA sequence: TGTGCCAGCAGCCCCCGCCCAGGGGGATCACAAGAGACCCAGTACTTC. Translating gives CASSPRPGGSQETQYF.

This chain joins TRBV10-3 and TRBJ1-1, with D perhaps TRBD1 (6 bases). V shed 7 bases and J shed 0 bases, with 15 bases lying between them. The germline V gene has CDR1 ENHRY and CDR2 SYGVKD. This CDR3 comprises 15 residues. The CDR3 loop is CAIIADRYMNTEAFF. CDR3 DNA: TGTGCCATCATCGCGGACAGATACATGAACACTGAAGCTTTCTTT.

This chain links TRBV10-3 with TRBJ2-2, with 8 bases fitting TRBD2. The CDR3 loop spans 17 amino acids. CDR1 and CDR2 from the germline V gene are ENHRY and SYGVKD. Trimming at V came to 1 base and at J to 7 bases, leaving 11 bases not matched to a gene. CDR3 sequence: CAISEFRGGLSSGELFF. The CDR3 DNA is TGTGCCATCAGTGAGTTTCGCGGGGGGCTATCGAGCGGGGAGCTGTTTTTT.

This clone showed up just once. The rearrangement uses TRBV18 and TRBJ2-7; a weak D match, TRBD1 (6 bases). The CDR3 is made up of 17 amino acids. Trimming took 3 bases from V and 0 from J, leaving 18 bases between them. Germline CDR1 reads KGHSH; CDR2 reads LQKENI. CDR3 coding DNA: TGTGCCAGCTCACCTATGACAGGCCAGACAGTCTCCTACGAGCAGTACTTC. Its protein product is CASSPMTGQTVSYEQYF.

The chain combines TRBV7-2 with TRBJ1-1; D is undetermined. Germline V gene lookup returns CDR1 SGHTA and CDR2 FQGNSA. V dropped 2 bases and J dropped 7 bases, with 11 bases sitting between them. The CDR3 runs 13 residues. The CDR3 DNA reads as TGTGCCAGCAGCTTAAATTTGGATAGTGAAGCTTTCTTT. It yields the protein CASSLNLDSEAFF.

The chain uses TRBV6-6 and TRBJ1-1, with D possibly being TRBD1 (6 bases). The germline CDR1 and CDR2 sequences are MNHNY and SVGAGI (reference sequence). This CDR3 comprises 12 residues. The V gene lost 6 bases and the J gene lost 6 bases, with 11 bases spanning the gap. The CDR3 bases are TGTGCCAGCAGCCGCAGGGGTGCTGAAGCTTTCTTT. It codes for CASSRRGAEAFF.

This clone was recorded once. The V gene is TRBV7-9, the J gene TRBJ1-2, with D perhaps matching TRBD1 (6 bases). Germline-derived CDR1 and CDR2 are SEHNR and FQNEAQ (reference sequence). This CDR3 region has 14 residues. V was pared by 0 bases and J by 6 bases, with 11 bases between. The CDR3 reads CASSLAQGSNGYTF. The DNA of the CDR3 is TGTGCCAGCAGCTTAGCACAGGGATCAAATGGCTACACCTTC.